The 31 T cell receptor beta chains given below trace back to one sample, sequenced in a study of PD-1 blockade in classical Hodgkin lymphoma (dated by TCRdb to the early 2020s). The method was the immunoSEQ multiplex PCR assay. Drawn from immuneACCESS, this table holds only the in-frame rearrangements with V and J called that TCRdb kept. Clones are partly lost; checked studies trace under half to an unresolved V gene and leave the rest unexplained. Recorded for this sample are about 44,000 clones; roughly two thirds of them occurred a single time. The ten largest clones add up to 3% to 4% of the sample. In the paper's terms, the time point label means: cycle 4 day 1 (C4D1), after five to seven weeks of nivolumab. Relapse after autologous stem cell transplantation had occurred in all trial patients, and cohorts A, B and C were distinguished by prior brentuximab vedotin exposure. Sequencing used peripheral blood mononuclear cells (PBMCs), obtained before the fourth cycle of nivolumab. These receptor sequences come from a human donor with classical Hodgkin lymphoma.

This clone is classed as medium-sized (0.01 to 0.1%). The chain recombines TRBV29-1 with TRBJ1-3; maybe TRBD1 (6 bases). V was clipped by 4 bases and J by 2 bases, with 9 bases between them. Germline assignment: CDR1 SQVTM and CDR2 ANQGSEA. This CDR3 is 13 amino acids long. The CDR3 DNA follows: TGCAGCGTTGTCAGGGGAACTGGAAACACCATATATTTT. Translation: CSVVRGTGNTIYF.

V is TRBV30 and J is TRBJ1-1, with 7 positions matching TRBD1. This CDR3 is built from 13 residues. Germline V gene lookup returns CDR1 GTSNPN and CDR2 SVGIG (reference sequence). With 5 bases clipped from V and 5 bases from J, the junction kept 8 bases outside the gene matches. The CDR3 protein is CAWVTGRRTEAFF. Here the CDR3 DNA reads TGTGCCTGGGTGACAGGGAGGAGGACTGAAGCTTTCTTT.

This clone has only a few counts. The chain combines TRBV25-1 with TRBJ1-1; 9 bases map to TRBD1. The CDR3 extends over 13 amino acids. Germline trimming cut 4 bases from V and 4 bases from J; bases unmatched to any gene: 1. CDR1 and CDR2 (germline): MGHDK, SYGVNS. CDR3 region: CASSVTGGTEAFF. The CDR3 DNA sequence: TGTGCCAGCAGTGTGACAGGGGGCACTGAAGCTTTCTTT.

CDR3 bases: TGCGCCAGCAGCCCCAGGACTAGCGGGGCCAATCTAGAGACCCAGTACTTC. This encodes CASSPRTSGANLETQYF. The chain employs TRBV5-1 and TRBJ2-5, with 12 nucleotides matching TRBD2. Trimming removed 4 bases from V and 4 bases from J; junction bases left unmatched: 11. The CDR3 has 17 amino acids. Per germline, CDR1 SGHRS and CDR2 YFSETQ.

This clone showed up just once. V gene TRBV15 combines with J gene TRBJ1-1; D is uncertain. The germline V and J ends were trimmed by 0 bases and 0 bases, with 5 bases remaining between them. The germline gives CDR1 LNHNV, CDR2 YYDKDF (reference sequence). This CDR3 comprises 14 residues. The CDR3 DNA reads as TGTGCCACCAGCAGAGATAAGATGAACACTGAAGCTTTCTTT. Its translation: CATSRDKMNTEAFF.

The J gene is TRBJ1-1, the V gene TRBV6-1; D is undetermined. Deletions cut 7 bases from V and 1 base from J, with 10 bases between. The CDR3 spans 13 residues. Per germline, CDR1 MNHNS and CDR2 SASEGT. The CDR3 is CASTVRGNTEAFF. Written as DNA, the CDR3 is TGTGCCAGCACGGTGAGAGGGAACACTGAAGCTTTCTTT.

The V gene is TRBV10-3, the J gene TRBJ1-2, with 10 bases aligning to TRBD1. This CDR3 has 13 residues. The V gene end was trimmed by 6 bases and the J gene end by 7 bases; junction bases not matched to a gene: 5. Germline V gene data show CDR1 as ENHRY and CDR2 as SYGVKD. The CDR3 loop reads CAIRGTGEGGYTF. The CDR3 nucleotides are TGTGCCATCAGAGGGACAGGGGAGGGTGGCTACACCTTC.

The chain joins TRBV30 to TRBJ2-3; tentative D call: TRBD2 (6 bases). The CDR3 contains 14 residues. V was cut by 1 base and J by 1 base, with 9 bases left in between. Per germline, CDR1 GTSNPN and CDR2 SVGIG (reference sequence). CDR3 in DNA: TGTGCCTGGAGTGCGGGAGTCGGCACAGATACGCAGTATTTT. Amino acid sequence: CAWSAGVGTDTQYF.

This CDR3 is CASSLEGLGTNTEAFF. CDR3 in DNA: TGTGCCAGCAGCTTAGAAGGTTTGGGCACGAACACTGAAGCTTTCTTT. This chain uses TRBV7-8 with TRBJ1-1; D not resolved. This CDR3 comprises 16 residues. CDR1 and CDR2 (germline): SGHVS, FQNEAQ. Trimming shortened V by 1 base and J by 1 base, and 13 bases separated the two germline ends.

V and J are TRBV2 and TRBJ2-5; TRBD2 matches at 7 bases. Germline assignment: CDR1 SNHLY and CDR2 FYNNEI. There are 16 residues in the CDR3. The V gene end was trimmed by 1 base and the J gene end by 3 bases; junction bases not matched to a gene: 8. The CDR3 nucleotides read TGTGCCAGCAGTGAAGGTTTGACTAGCCCAGAAGAGACCCAGTACTTC. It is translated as CASSEGLTSPEETQYF. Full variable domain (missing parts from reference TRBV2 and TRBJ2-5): EPEVTQTPSHQVTQMGQEVILRCVPISNHLYFYWYRQILGQKVEFLVSFYNNEISEKSEIFDDQFSVERPDGSNFTLKIRSTKLEDSAMYFCASSEGLTSPEETQYFGPGTRLLVL.

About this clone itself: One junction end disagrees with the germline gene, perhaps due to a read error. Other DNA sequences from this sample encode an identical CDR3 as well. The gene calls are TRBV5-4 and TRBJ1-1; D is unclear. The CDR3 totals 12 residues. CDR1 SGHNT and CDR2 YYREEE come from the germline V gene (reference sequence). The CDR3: CASSLAGFESFF. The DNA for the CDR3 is TGTGCCAGCAGCTTGGCGGGGTTTGAATCTTTCTTT.

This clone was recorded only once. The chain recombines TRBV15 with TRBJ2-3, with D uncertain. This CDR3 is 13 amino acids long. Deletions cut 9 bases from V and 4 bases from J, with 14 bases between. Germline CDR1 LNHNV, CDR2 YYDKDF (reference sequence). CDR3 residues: CATSVGRADTQYF. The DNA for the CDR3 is TGTGCCACTTCGGTCGGGCGTGCAGATACGCAGTATTTT.

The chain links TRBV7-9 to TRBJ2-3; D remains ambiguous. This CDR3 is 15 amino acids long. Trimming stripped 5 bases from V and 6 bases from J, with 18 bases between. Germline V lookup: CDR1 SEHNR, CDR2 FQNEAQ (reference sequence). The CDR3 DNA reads TGTGCCAGCAGCCCCCGGACCGTTCCGGACGATACGCAGTATTTT. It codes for CASSPRTVPDDTQYF.

In nucleotides, the CDR3 is TGTGCCAGCAGTTGGGACCGAACCACAGATACGCAGTATTTT. Protein sequence: CASSWDRTTDTQYF. The chain employs TRBV6-1 and TRBJ2-3; possibly TRBD1 or TRBD2 for D (5 bases each). The CDR3 is 14 amino acids. Trimming took 5 bases from V and 2 from J, leaving 11 bases between them. Looked up from germline, CDR1 is MNHNS and CDR2 is SASEGT.

The chain's CDR3 is CASSSNLRDRGGETQYF. CDR3 DNA sequence: TGTGCCAGCAGCTCCAATCTCCGGGACAGGGGTGGAGAGACCCAGTACTTC. The chain links TRBV13 to TRBJ2-5, with TRBD1 identical over 10 bases. The CDR3 length is 17 residues. V lost 4 bases, J lost 4 bases, and 12 bases stayed unmatched. The germline CDR1 and CDR2 sequences are PRHDT and FYEKMQ (reference sequence).

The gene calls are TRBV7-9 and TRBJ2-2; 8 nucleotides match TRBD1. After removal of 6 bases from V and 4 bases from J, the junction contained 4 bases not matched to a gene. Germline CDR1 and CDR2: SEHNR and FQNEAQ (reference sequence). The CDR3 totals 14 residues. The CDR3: CASSFTGGTGELFF. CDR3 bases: TGTGCCAGCAGTTTTACAGGGGGCACCGGGGAGCTGTTTTTT.

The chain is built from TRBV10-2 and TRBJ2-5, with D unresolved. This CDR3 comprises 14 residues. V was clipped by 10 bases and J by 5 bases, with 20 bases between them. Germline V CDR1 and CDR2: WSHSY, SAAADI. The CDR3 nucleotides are TGCGCCATCCGGTCTACGGAGCTTACTGAGACCCAGTACTTC. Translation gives CAIRSTELTETQYF.

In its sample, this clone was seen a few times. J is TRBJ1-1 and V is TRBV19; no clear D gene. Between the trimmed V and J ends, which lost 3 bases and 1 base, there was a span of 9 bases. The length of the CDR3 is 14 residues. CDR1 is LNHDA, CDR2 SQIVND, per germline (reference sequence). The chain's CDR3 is CASSMGEKNTEAFF. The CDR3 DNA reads TGTGCCAGTAGTATGGGTGAAAAGAACACTGAAGCTTTCTTT.

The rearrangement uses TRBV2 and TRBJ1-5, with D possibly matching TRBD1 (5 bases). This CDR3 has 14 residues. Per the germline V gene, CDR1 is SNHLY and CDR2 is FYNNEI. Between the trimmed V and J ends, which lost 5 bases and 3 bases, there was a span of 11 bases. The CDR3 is CASSLQGFNQPQHF. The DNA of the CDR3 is TGTGCCAGCAGTTTGCAGGGTTTCAATCAGCCCCAGCATTTT.

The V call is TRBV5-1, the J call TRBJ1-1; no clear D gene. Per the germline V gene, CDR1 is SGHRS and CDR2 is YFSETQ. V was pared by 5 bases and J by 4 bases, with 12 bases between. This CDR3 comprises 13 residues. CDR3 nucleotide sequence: TGCGCCAGCAGGGCCCAAACGAGCACTGAAGCTTTCTTT. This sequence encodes CASRAQTSTEAFF.

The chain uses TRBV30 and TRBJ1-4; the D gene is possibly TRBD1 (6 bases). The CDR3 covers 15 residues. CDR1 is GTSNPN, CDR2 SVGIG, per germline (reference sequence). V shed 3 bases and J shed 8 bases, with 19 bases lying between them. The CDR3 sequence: CAWSMPTGFQEKLFF. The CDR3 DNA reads TGTGCCTGGAGCATGCCAACAGGGTTCCAGGAAAAACTGTTTTTT. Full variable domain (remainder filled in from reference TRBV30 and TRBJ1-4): SQTIHQWPATLVQPVGSPLSLECTVEGTSNPNLYWYRQAAGRGLQLLFYSVGIGQISSEVPQNLSASRPQDRQFILSSKKLLLSDSGFYLCAWSMPTGFQEKLFFGSGTQLSVL.

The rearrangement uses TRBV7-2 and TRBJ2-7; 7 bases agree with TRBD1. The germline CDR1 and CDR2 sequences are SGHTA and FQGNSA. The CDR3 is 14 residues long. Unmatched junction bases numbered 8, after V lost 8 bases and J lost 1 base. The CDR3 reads CASGRGRGSYEQYF. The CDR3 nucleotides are TGTGCCAGCGGCCGGGGCAGGGGGTCCTACGAGCAGTACTTC.

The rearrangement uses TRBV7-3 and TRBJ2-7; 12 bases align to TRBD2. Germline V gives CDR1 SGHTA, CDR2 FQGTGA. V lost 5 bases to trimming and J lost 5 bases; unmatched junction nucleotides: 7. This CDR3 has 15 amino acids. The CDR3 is CASSRTSGRLHEQYF. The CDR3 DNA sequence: TGTGCCAGCAGCCGAACTAGCGGGAGGCTCCACGAGCAGTACTTC. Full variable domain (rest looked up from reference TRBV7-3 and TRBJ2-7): GAGVSQTPSNKVTEKGKYVELRCDPISGHTALYWYRQSLGQGPEFLIYFQGTGAADDSGLPNDRFFAVRPEGSVSTLKIQRTERGDSAVYLCASSRTSGRLHEQYFGPGTRLTVT.

The CDR3 coding sequence is TGCGCCAGCAGTGGACGGGCGGGGGGAAACGGTGATGAGCAGTTCTTC. Protein product: CASSGRAGGNGDEQFF. The chain couples TRBV10-1 to TRBJ2-1; 8 bases map to TRBD2. The CDR3 has 16 amino acids. Per germline, CDR1 WNHNN and CDR2 SYGVQD (reference sequence). Trimming took 4 bases from V and 8 from J; bases not matched to a gene: 13.

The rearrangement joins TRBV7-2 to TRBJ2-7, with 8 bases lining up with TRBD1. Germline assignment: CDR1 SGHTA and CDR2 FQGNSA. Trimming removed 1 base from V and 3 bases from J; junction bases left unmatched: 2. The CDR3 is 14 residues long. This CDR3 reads CASSLGRGHYEQYF. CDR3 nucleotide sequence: TGTGCCAGCAGCTTAGGCAGGGGGCACTACGAGCAGTACTTC.

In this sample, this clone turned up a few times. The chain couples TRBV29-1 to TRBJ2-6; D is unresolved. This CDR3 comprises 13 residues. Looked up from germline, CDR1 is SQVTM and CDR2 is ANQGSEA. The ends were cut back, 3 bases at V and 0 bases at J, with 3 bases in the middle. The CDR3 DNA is TGCAGCGTTGAGGTCTCTGGGGCCAACGTCCTGACTTTC. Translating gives CSVEVSGANVLTF.

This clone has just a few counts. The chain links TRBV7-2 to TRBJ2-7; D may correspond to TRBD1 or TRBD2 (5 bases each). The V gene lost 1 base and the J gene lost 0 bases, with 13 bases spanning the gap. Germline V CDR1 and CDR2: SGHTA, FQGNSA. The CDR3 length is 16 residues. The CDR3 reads CASSLGGTGSSYEQYF. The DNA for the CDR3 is TGTGCCAGCAGCTTAGGAGGGACGGGCAGCTCCTACGAGCAGTACTTC.

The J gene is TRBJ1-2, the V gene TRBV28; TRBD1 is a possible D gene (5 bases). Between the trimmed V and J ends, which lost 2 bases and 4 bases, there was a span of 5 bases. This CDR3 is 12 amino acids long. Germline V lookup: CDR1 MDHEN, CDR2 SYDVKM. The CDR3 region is CASSLGTYGYTF. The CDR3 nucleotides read TGTGCCAGCAGTTTAGGGACCTATGGCTACACCTTC.

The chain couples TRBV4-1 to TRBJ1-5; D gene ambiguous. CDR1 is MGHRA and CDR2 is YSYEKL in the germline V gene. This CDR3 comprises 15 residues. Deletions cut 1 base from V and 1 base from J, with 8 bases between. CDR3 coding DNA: TGCGCCAGCAGCCAAGCTGAAGGGAGCAATCAGCCCCAGCATTTT. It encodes CASSQAEGSNQPQHF.

CDR3 bases: TGTGCCAGCAGCTTCATGGAGGGAGTCGGAGAGACCCAGTACTTC. Its protein is CASSFMEGVGETQYF. The J gene is TRBJ2-5, the V gene TRBV7-2, with D possibly TRBD2 on 6 matching bases. This CDR3 has 15 residues. Germline assignment: CDR1 SGHTA and CDR2 FQGNSA. Trimming stripped 3 bases from V and 4 bases from J, with 15 bases between.

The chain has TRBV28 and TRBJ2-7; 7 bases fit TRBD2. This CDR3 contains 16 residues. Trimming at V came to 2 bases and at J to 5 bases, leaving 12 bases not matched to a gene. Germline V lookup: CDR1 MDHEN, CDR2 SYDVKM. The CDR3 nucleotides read TGTGCCAGCAGTTTACTGTTCGCGGGGGATCCTGACGAGCAGTACTTC. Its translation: CASSLLFAGDPDEQYF.